One sample yielded the 8 T cell receptor beta chains listed below, sequenced in a study of cytomegalovirus exposure and HLA in healthy donors. The PCR employed 60 Vbeta primers together with 13 Jbeta primers. Some clones are missing from TCRdb's copy, which holds only in-frame ones; the method was immunoSEQ multiplex PCR. The table lists around 150,000 clones, about four fifths of them singletons. The sequenced sample consisted of PBMCs. Every receptor here comes from a man between 35 and 55 years old in good health and CMV-seropositive.

This clone came up once. This sequence joins TRBV5-1 and TRBJ2-5; TRBD1 matches 8 bases. Germline CDR1 SGHRS, CDR2 YFSETQ. CDR3 length: 13 amino acids. Germline trimming cut 5 bases from V and 2 bases from J; bases unmatched to any gene: 2. The CDR3 loop reads CASRDREQETQYF. The CDR3 coding sequence is TGCGCCAGCAGGGACAGGGAGCAAGAGACCCAGTACTTC.

This sequence joins TRBV4-3 and TRBJ1-6; D is undetermined. CDR3 length equals 17 residues. Germline V gene data show CDR1 as LGHNA and CDR2 as YSLEER. The ends were cut back, 0 bases at V and 0 bases at J, with 9 bases in the middle. The CDR3 is CASSQDLGSSYNSPLHF. CDR3 sequence (DNA): TGCGCCAGCAGCCAAGACCTAGGGAGCTCCTATAATTCACCCCTCCACTTT.

The chain combines TRBV15 with TRBJ1-4; D is unclear. Germline lookup yields CDR1 LNHNV and CDR2 YYDKDF (reference sequence). This CDR3 contains 14 residues. Trimming removed 5 bases at V and 7 bases at J, with 14 bases between. This CDR3 reads CATSGKRRGEKLFF. CDR3 DNA sequence: TGTGCCACCAGCGGGAAAAGGCGGGGTGAAAAACTGTTTTTT.

This clone has only one observation. The same CDR3 is also encoded by other DNA sequences in this sample. This sequence joins TRBV5-1 and TRBJ2-5; tentatively, D is TRBD2 (7 bases). Per the germline V gene, CDR1 is SGHRS and CDR2 is YFSETQ. Trimming took 4 bases from V and 2 from J, leaving 15 bases between them. This CDR3 region has 15 residues. For the CDR3, the DNA is TGCGCCAGCAGCCAGACGGGGGGCAGGCAAGAGACCCAGTACTTC. This encodes CASSQTGGRQETQYF.

The table lists this clone with a few counts. This chain joins TRBV20-1 and TRBJ2-3; D unresolved. This CDR3 is 11 amino acids long. Trimming stripped 6 bases from V and 6 bases from J, with 10 bases between. Germline-derived CDR1 and CDR2 are DFQATT and SNEGSKA (reference sequence). The CDR3 loop reads CSAFRADTQYF. CDR3 DNA sequence: TGCAGTGCGTTCCGCGCGGATACGCAGTATTTT.

The CDR3 loop is CSARGPRGAFF. The DNA of the CDR3 is TGCAGTGCTAGGGGACCCAGGGGAGCTTTCTTT. The chain has TRBV20-1 and TRBJ1-1; a possible D gene is TRBD1 (6 bases). This CDR3 contains 11 residues. CDR1 is DFQATT, CDR2 SNEGSKA, per germline (reference sequence). With 3 bases removed from V and 10 bases from J, the gap between germline ends came to 12 bases.

CDR3 sequence: CASSSLPTPYEQYF. CDR3 nucleotide sequence: TGTGCCAGCAGCTCCCTCCCCACTCCCTACGAGCAGTACTTC. The rearrangement uses TRBV7-2 and TRBJ2-7; D unresolved. Trimming removed 4 bases from V and 2 bases from J, with 12 bases in between. The CDR3 runs 14 residues. In germline, CDR1 is SGHTA, CDR2 FQGNSA.

The DNA for the CDR3 is TGTGCCAGCAGTTTTCGGGGAGTGGACTACAATGAGCAGTTCTTC. Translated, it gives CASSFRGVDYNEQFF. This chain connects TRBV28 to TRBJ2-1; tentative D call: TRBD2 (5 bases). The CDR3 runs 15 residues. The germline gives CDR1 MDHEN, CDR2 SYDVKM. Trimming removed 3 bases from V and 3 bases from J, with 12 bases in between.